A selection of T cell receptor beta chains follows, all from one sample in a study of regulatory T cells in long-lasting Graves disease. TCRdb independently ran MiXCR on the multiplex PCR reads; one entry per CDR3 protein. The data contain 250,000 to 300,000 distinct CDR3 sequences, around 18% of them seen just once; the ten biggest clones take up around 15%. The same data also went into a second study, on T cells in Graves' hyperthyroidism and ophthalmopathy.

Specimen: peripheral blood mononuclear cells (PBMCs), collected at new diagnosis, from a patient treated with antithyroid drugs. The receptor source for this set is a woman aged 25 to 45 with Graves disease. Each CDR3 is given with its conserved first and last residue. The order of the fields is CDR3 DNA, CDR3 protein, clone size, D gene, J gene, V gene. D genes are given only for firm matches. Rows give clone size only sometimes, using once, few, many, or a class for an expanded clone.

CDR3 DNA: TGTGCCAGCAGTTCCCGGGACAGCACAGTTCGCTCTGGGGCCAACGTCCTGACTTTC
CDR3 protein: CASSSRDSTVRSGANVLTF
clone size: many
D gene: TRBD1
J gene: TRBJ2-6
V gene: TRBV28

CDR3 DNA: TGTGCCAGCTCACCAGGGGACAGCACTGAAGCTTTCTTT
CDR3 protein: CASSPGDSTEAFF
clone size: many
D gene: TRBD1
J gene: TRBJ1-1
V gene: TRBV18

CDR3 DNA: TGCAGTGTCACCCCCGGGGGCACAGATACGCAGTATTTT
CDR3 protein: CSVTPGGTDTQYF
clone size: many
D gene: NA
J gene: TRBJ2-3
V gene: TRBV20-1

CDR3 DNA: TGCGCCAGCAGCCGGGGACTAGCGACAGATACGCAGTATTTT
CDR3 protein: CASSRGLATDTQYF
clone size: many
D gene: TRBD2
J gene: TRBJ2-3
V gene: TRBV5-1

CDR3 DNA: TGTGCCAGCAGCTTAGCGACGAGTATCAGGGGTGGGGGCTACACCTTC
CDR3 protein: CASSLATSIRGGGYTF
clone size: many
D gene: NA
J gene: TRBJ1-2
V gene: TRBV7-9

CDR3 DNA: TGTGCCAGCAGCGGAATGTACGAGCAGTACTTC
CDR3 protein: CASSGMYEQYF
clone size: many
D gene: NA
J gene: TRBJ2-7
V gene: TRBV11-2

CDR3 DNA: TGTGCCAGCAGCTTAGACTTGGCCTACGAGCAGTACTTC
CDR3 protein: CASSLDLAYEQYF
clone size: many
D gene: NA
J gene: TRBJ2-7
V gene: TRBV11-2

CDR3 DNA: TGTGCCAGCAGCCCGTTAATTGGAGATACGCAGTATTTT
CDR3 protein: CASSPLIGDTQYF
clone size: NA
D gene: NA
J gene: TRBJ2-3
V gene: TRBV5-6

CDR3 DNA: TGCGCCAGCAGCCAAGAGGCCAGGGGCGACTCTGGAAACACCATATATTTT
CDR3 protein: CASSQEARGDSGNTIYF
clone size: few
D gene: NA
J gene: TRBJ1-3
V gene: TRBV4-1

CDR3 DNA: TGTGCCAGCAGCTCGGGACAGGCCTTCTATGGCTACACCTTC
CDR3 protein: CASSSGQAFYGYTF
clone size: many
D gene: TRBD1
J gene: TRBJ1-2
V gene: TRBV7-9

CDR3 DNA: TGTGCCAGCAGCTTAAAAGTCGGGGCAGATACGCAGTATTTT
CDR3 protein: CASSLKVGADTQYF
clone size: NA
D gene: NA
J gene: TRBJ2-3
V gene: TRBV7-2

CDR3 DNA: TGCAGTGCGCGGGGACTAGGAGAAGAGACCCAGTACTTC
CDR3 protein: CSARGLGEETQYF
clone size: many
D gene: TRBD2
J gene: TRBJ2-5
V gene: TRBV20-1

CDR3 DNA: TGTGCCAGCAGTGACCCCTTGGACAGGGTGTCTGAAGCTTTCTTT
CDR3 protein: CASSDPLDRVSEAFF
clone size: NA
D gene: TRBD1
J gene: TRBJ1-1
V gene: TRBV2

CDR3 DNA: TGTGCCAGCAGCCGACAGGGGAAGGGAGCTTTCTTT
CDR3 protein: CASSRQGKGAFF
clone size: NA
D gene: TRBD1
J gene: TRBJ1-1
V gene: TRBV3-1

CDR3 DNA: TGTGCCAGCAGCTTTAGATCTCGGGGTCCCGGAGAGACCCAGTACTTC
CDR3 protein: CASSFRSRGPGETQYF
clone size: many
D gene: NA
J gene: TRBJ2-5
V gene: TRBV7-2

CDR3 DNA: TGCGCCAGCAGAGAAGCTGGTAGCTCCAATTCACCCCTCCACTTT
CDR3 protein: CASREAGSSNSPLHF
clone size: NA
D gene: NA
J gene: TRBJ1-6
V gene: TRBV5-1

CDR3 DNA: TGTGCCAGCAGCTGGACTTCTAGCGGGGCGGGAACTAACTACGAGCAGTACTTC
CDR3 protein: CASSWTSSGAGTNYEQYF
clone size: few
D gene: TRBD2
J gene: TRBJ2-7
V gene: TRBV4-2

CDR3 DNA: TGTGCCAGCAGCTTATTCCCAGATACGCAGTATTTT
CDR3 protein: CASSLFPDTQYF
clone size: few
D gene: NA
J gene: TRBJ2-3
V gene: TRBV7-8

CDR3 DNA: TGCAGCGTTCAGAGGGGGACAGGGGGATTTAACGAGCAGTACTTC
CDR3 protein: CSVQRGTGGFNEQYF
clone size: NA
D gene: TRBD1
J gene: TRBJ2-7
V gene: TRBV29-1

CDR3 DNA: TGTGCCACCAGCAGAGATCGCGGGGGGGCTATCACCGGGGAGCTGTTTTTT
CDR3 protein: CATSRDRGGAITGELFF
clone size: few
D gene: TRBD2
J gene: TRBJ2-2
V gene: TRBV15

CDR3 DNA: TGTGCCAGCAGCCGCACACCGGAAGCTTTCTTT
CDR3 protein: CASSRTPEAFF
clone size: few
D gene: NA
J gene: TRBJ1-1
V gene: TRBV14

CDR3 DNA: TGTGCCAGCAGTTTATTCAGAGGGCCGACCTACAATGAGCAGTTCTTC
CDR3 protein: CASSLFRGPTYNEQFF
clone size: NA
D gene: NA
J gene: TRBJ2-1
V gene: TRBV27

CDR3 DNA: TGTGCCAGCAGCTTGGCTCGCGGGTTCATGAACACTGAAGCTTTCTTT
CDR3 protein: CASSLARGFMNTEAFF
clone size: many
D gene: NA
J gene: TRBJ1-1
V gene: TRBV5-4

CDR3 DNA: TGTGCCAGCAGCTTAGCCCGGACAGGGTTGAACACAGATACGCAGTATTTT
CDR3 protein: CASSLARTGLNTDTQYF
clone size: many
D gene: TRBD1
J gene: TRBJ2-3
V gene: TRBV7-9

CDR3 DNA: TGTGCCAGCAGTTCGACAGGGACAAACTATGGCTACACCTTC
CDR3 protein: CASSSTGTNYGYTF
clone size: many
D gene: TRBD1
J gene: TRBJ1-2
V gene: TRBV6-2/TRBV6-3

CDR3 DNA: TGTGCCACCAGCGGGGGGGCCACCGGGGAGCTGTTTTTT
CDR3 protein: CATSGGATGELFF
clone size: few
D gene: TRBD2
J gene: TRBJ2-2
V gene: TRBV24-1

CDR3 DNA: TGCAGTGCTAGAGACCATAGCGGGGGCGCCTCGGGGCCCGGGGAGCTGTTTTTT
CDR3 protein: CSARDHSGGASGPGELFF
clone size: many
D gene: TRBD2
J gene: TRBJ2-2
V gene: TRBV20-1